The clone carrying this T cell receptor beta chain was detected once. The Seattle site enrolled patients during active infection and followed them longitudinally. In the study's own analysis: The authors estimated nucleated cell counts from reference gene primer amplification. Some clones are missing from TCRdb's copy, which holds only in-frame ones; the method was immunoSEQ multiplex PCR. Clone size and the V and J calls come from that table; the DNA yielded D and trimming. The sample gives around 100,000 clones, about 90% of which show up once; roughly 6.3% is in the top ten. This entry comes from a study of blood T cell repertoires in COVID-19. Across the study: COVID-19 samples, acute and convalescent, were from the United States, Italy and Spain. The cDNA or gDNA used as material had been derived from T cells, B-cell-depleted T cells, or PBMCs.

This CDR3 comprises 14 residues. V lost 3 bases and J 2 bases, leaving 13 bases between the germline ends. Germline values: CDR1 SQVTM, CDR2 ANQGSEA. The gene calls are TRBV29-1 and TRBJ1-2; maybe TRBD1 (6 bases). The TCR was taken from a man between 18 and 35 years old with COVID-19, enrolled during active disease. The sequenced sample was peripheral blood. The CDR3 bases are TGCAGCGTTGACCTAACAGGGACCAACTATGGCTACACCTTC. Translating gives CSVDLTGTNYGYTF.